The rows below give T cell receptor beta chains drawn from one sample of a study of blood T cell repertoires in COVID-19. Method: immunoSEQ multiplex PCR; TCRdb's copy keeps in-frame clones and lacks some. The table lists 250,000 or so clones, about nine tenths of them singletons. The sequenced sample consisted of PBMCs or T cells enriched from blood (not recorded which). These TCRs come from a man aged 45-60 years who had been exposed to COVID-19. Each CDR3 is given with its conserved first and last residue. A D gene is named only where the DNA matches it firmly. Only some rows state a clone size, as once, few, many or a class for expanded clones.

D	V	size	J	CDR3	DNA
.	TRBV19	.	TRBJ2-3	CASSIAPGQGTDTQYF	TGTGCCAGTAGTATTGCCCCCGGGCAGGGGACAGATACGCAGTATTTT
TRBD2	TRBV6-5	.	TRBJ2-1	CASRDGAGVGEQFF	TGTGCCAGCAGGGACGGAGCGGGAGTAGGTGAGCAGTTCTTC
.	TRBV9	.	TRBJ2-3	CASSVASSVGADTQYF	TGTGCCAGCAGCGTAGCGTCTAGCGTGGGGGCAGATACGCAGTATTTT
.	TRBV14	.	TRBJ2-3	CASSQDPHTDTQYF	TGTGCCAGCAGCCAAGATCCCCACACAGATACGCAGTATTTT
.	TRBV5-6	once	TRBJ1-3	CASSLDYQRRNTIYF	TGTGCCAGCAGCTTGGACTACCAGAGGAGAAACACCATATATTTT
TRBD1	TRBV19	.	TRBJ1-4	CASSTDRGGLSEKLFF	TGTGCCAGTAGTACCGACAGGGGAGGCTTAAGTGAAAAACTGTTTTTT
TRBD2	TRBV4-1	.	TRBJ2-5	CASSLRTSGGAGETQYF	TGCGCCAGCAGCCTCCGGACTAGCGGGGGGGCCGGGGAGACCCAGTACTTC
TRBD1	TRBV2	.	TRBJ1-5	CASSHLTGPVDQPQHF	TGTGCCAGCAGTCATCTGACAGGGCCGGTTGATCAGCCCCAGCATTTT
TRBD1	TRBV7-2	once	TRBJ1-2	CASSPDPRQGAYGYTF	TGTGCCAGCAGCCCAGATCCGAGACAGGGGGCCTATGGCTACACCTTC
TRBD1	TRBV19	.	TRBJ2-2	CASSRQGSNTGELFF	TGTGCCAGTAGTCGACAGGGGTCAAACACCGGGGAGCTGTTTTTT
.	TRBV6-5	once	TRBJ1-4	CASKEDSLREKLFF	TGTGCCAGCAAAGAGGACTCCCTGAGGGAAAAACTGTTTTTT
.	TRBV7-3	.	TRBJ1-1	CASSSEDGGYAFF	TGTGCCAGCAGCTCGGAAGATGGGGGGTACGCTTTCTTT
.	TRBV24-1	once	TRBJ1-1	CATSAPGQGNTEAFF	TGTGCCACCAGTGCCCCTGGGCAGGGGAACACTGAAGCTTTCTTT
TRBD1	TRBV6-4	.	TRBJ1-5	CASSDSDRGRNQPQHF	TGTGCCAGCAGTGACTCGGACAGGGGGAGGAATCAGCCCCAGCATTTT
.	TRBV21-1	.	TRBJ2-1	CASTLDRERQSSYNEQFF	TGTGCCAGCACCCTCGACAGGGAAAGGCAGAGCTCCTACAATGAGCAGTTCTTC
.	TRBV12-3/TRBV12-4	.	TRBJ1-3	CASASNSGNTIYF	TGTGCCAGCGCGAGCAACTCTGGAAACACCATATATTTT
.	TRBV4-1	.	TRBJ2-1	CASSQESGFGSNEQFF	TGCGCCAGCAGCCAAGAAAGCGGGTTTGGTTCCAATGAGCAGTTCTTC
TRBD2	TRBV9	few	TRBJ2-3	CASSVATGAGGLPTDTQYF	TGTGCCAGCAGCGTAGCTACAGGAGCGGGGGGTCTCCCCACAGATACGCAGTATTTT
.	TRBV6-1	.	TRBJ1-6	CASSEDTGFRHF	TGTGCCAGCAGTGAGGATACAGGGTTTCGGCACTTT
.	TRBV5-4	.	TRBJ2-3	CASSLQGGRTDTQYF	TGTGCCAGCAGCTTGCAGGGGGGACGGACAGATACGCAGTATTTT
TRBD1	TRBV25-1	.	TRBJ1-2	CASSASGTGSPYYGYTF	TGTGCCAGCAGTGCATCCGGGACAGGGTCTCCTTACTATGGCTACACCTTC
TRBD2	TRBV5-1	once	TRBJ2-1	CASSLDPAGAFEQFF	TGCGCCAGCAGCTTGGATCCAGCGGGAGCTTTTGAGCAGTTCTTC
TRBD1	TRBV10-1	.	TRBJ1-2	CASSESAGGIDYGYTF	TGCGCCAGCAGTGAGTCGGCAGGGGGTATAGACTATGGCTACACCTTC
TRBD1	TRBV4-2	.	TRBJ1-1	CASSQEQGAITEAFF	TGTGCCAGCAGCCAAGAACAGGGGGCTATCACTGAAGCTTTCTTT
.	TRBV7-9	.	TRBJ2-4	CASSLWALGDIQYF	TGTGCCAGCAGCTTATGGGCCTTAGGGGACATTCAGTACTTC
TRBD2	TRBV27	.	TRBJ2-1	CASSLTPGGRLEQFF	TGTGCCAGCAGTTTAACCCCGGGGGGGCGGCTTGAGCAGTTCTTC